A single sample is the source of the 16 T cell receptor beta chains below, sequenced in a study of glioma-infiltrating T cells after dendritic cell vaccination. TCRdb's copy holds only in-frame clones and misses some; the assay was immunoSEQ multiplex PCR. The table has fewer than 85,000 clones, roughly 80% seen once. The sample here was blood, taken before dendritic cell vaccination. Receptors originate from a human donor with glioblastoma.

This clone was detected only once. The J gene is TRBJ1-6, the V gene TRBV9, with D perhaps TRBD1 (6 bases). CDR3 length equals 12 residues. Trimming pared 3 bases from V and 10 bases from J, leaving 8 bases between. The germline V gene has CDR1 SGDLS and CDR2 YYNGEE. Here the CDR3 DNA reads TGTGCCAGCAGCGCGACAGGATCACCCCTCCACTTT. Protein sequence: CASSATGSPLHF.

This sequence joins TRBV2 and TRBJ1-6, with TRBD1 as a possible D gene (6 bases). Germline V gene data show CDR1 as SNHLY and CDR2 as FYNNEI. Deletions cut 7 bases from V and 6 bases from J, with 13 bases between. The CDR3 loop spans 14 amino acids. CDR3 region: CASIPGHTNSPLHF. The CDR3 DNA follows: TGTGCCAGCATACCGGGACATACTAATTCACCCCTCCACTTT.

The chain recombines TRBV12-5 with TRBJ1-2, with TRBD1 matching over 7 bases. This CDR3 comprises 13 residues. Germline CDR1 and CDR2: LGHNT and FRNRAP. V lost 6 bases and J lost 5; bases outside the gene matches: 6. CDR3 residues: CASGRGQLYGYTF. The DNA for the CDR3 is TGTGCTAGTGGACGGGGACAGTTGTATGGCTACACCTTC.

This chain connects TRBV5-4 to TRBJ1-2, with 9 positions matching TRBD1. Germline CDR1 is SGHNT and CDR2 is YYREEE (reference sequence). The CDR3 consists of 15 residues. The V gene end was trimmed by 0 bases and the J gene end by 7 bases; junction bases not matched to a gene: 7. CDR3 sequence reads: CASSLGRDRVAGYTF. The CDR3 bases are TGTGCCAGCAGCTTGGGGCGGGACAGGGTCGCTGGCTACACCTTC.

This chain joins TRBV7-8 and TRBJ2-7, with unresolved D. The V end lost 1 base, the J end lost 6 bases, and 7 bases lay between the germline ends. Germline-derived CDR1 and CDR2 are SGHVS and FQNEAQ. This CDR3 spans 12 amino acids. The CDR3 DNA follows: TGTGCCAGCAGCTTAGTCGCAGGCGAGCAGTACGTC. Translating it yields CASSLVAGEQYV.

The chain employs TRBV4-2 and TRBJ2-2, with 9 bases identical to TRBD2. This CDR3 comprises 16 residues. CDR1 LGHNA and CDR2 YNFKEQ come from the germline V gene. Germline trimming cut 3 bases from V and 6 bases from J; bases unmatched to any gene: 8. The CDR3 is CASSQSGTSFSGELFF. CDR3 nucleotide sequence: TGTGCCAGCAGCCAGTCCGGGACTAGCTTCTCCGGGGAGCTGTTTTTT.

This chain joins TRBV6-5 and TRBJ1-1; 9 positions match TRBD1. J lost 12 bases, V lost 6 bases, and 5 bases had no gene match. This CDR3 is 11 amino acids long. Germline values: CDR1 MNHEY, CDR2 SVGAGI. CDR3: CASSNGQGTFF. CDR3 DNA sequence: TGTGCCAGCAGCAACGGACAGGGGACTTTCTTT.

The genes are TRBV18 and TRBJ1-4; D call uncertain. CDR1 is KGHSH and CDR2 is LQKENI in the germline V gene. V gave up 3 bases and J gave up 2 bases, with 7 bases separating them. This CDR3 is built from 14 residues. CDR3 amino acids: CASSPSGTNEKLFF. In nucleotides, the CDR3 is TGTGCCAGCTCACCTAGCGGTACTAATGAAAAACTGTTTTTT. Drawing the rest from reference TRBV18 and TRBJ1-4, the complete variable domain is NAGVMQNPRHLVRRRGQEARLRCSPMKGHSHVYWYRQLPEEGLKFMVYLQKENIIDESGMPKERFSAEFPKEGPSILRIQQVVRGDSAAYFCASSPSGTNEKLFFGSGTQLSVL.

The CDR3 sequence: CASSVTQERNTIYF. The CDR3 region has the DNA TGTGCCAGCAGCGTTACACAGGAGAGAAACACCATATATTTT. V gene TRBV9 combines with J gene TRBJ1-3, with D possibly matching TRBD1 (5 bases). There are 14 residues in the CDR3. V was clipped by 2 bases and J by 5 bases, with 11 bases between them. Looked up from germline, CDR1 is SGDLS and CDR2 is YYNGEE.

V and J are TRBV4-1 and TRBJ2-2; D unresolved. V was shortened by 2 bases and J by 1 base, with 5 bases between the two germline ends. Per the germline V gene, CDR1 is MGHRA and CDR2 is YSYEKL. The CDR3 is made up of 14 amino acids. Written as DNA, the CDR3 is TGCGCCAGCAGCCAACTAGAGAACACCGGGGAGCTGTTTTTT. This encodes CASSQLENTGELFF.

This clone appeared a single time. The V and J genes are TRBV6-5 and TRBJ1-2, with D uncertain. Germline V lookup: CDR1 MNHEY, CDR2 SVGAGI. The CDR3 loop spans 14 amino acids. Trimming shortened V by 2 bases and J by 4 bases, and 11 bases separated the two germline ends. The CDR3 region is CASSYDRGSYGYTF. In DNA, the CDR3 is TGTGCCAGCAGTTACGATCGGGGAAGCTATGGCTACACCTTC.

The J gene is TRBJ1-3, the V gene TRBV15, with unresolved D. Trimming stripped 1 base from V and 0 bases from J, with 13 bases between. Per the germline V gene, CDR1 is LNHNV and CDR2 is YYDKDF (reference sequence). CDR3 length: 17 amino acids. In DNA, the CDR3 is TGTGCCACCAGCAGAGTAGCTAGTTCACTCTCTGGAAACACCATATATTTT. Encoded protein: CATSRVASSLSGNTIYF.

This rearrangement joins TRBV19 to TRBJ2-1, with 9 bases fitting TRBD2. There are 18 residues in the CDR3. The V gene end was trimmed by 0 bases and the J gene end by 2 bases; junction bases not matched to a gene: 8. Germline CDR1 and CDR2: LNHDA and SQIVND (reference sequence). The CDR3 DNA is TGTGCCAGTAGTATAGATATAGGGGCGGGAGGGCCCTACAATGAGCAGTTCTTC. This gives the protein CASSIDIGAGGPYNEQFF.

The CDR3 protein is CASSFRRDRDFLRNQPQHF. The CDR3, as DNA: TGTGCCAGCAGCTTCCGCCGGGACAGGGATTTTCTGCGCAATCAGCCCCAGCATTTT. This chain uses TRBV21-1 with TRBJ1-5; the table's D call of TRBD1 was not tested on the DNA. TRBV21-1 counts as a pseudogene. The CDR3 contains 19 residues.

This clone was seen only a few times. This sequence joins TRBV5-6 and TRBJ2-7; 10 bases match TRBD1. The CDR3 is 14 residues long. V lost 4 bases to trimming and J lost 3 bases; unmatched junction nucleotides: 4. Germline-derived CDR1 and CDR2 are SGHDT and YYEEEE. The CDR3 is CASSRGQGRYEQYV. CDR3 DNA sequence: TGTGCCAGCAGCCGGGGACAGGGGCGCTACGAGCAGTACGTC.

The chain employs TRBV9 and TRBJ2-3, with 7 bases lining up with TRBD2. CDR3 length equals 18 residues. Unmatched junction bases numbered 11, after V lost 0 bases and J lost 1 base. Germline V gives CDR1 SGDLS, CDR2 YYNGEE. The CDR3 loop is CASSVAAGASGRTDTQYF. In DNA, the CDR3 is TGTGCCAGCAGCGTAGCTGCCGGGGCTAGCGGTCGCACAGATACGCAGTATTTT. Based on the CDR3 plus reference TRBV9 and TRBJ2-3, the full variable domain is DSGVTQTPKHLITATGQRVTLRCSPRSGDLSVYWYQQSLDQGLQFLIQYYNGEERAKGNILERFSAQQFPDLHSELNLSSLELGDSALYFCASSVAAGASGRTDTQYFGPGTRLTVL.